The TCR beta chain described here comes from a study of early T cells in non-severe SARS-CoV-2 infection listed by TCRdb under 2021. A note on the overall study: Because TCR sequencing was done on bulk RNA from unsorted whole blood, the alpha and beta chains could not be paired.

Library generation was performed with 5' RACE. The sequencer listed for this sample is NextSeq 500. To correct for sequencing error and PCR bias, the TCR library protocol tagged individual cDNA molecules with unique molecular identifiers. TCR alpha and beta chains were both sequenced, and the abundances of alpha and beta sequences in each sample were closely correlated with each other. The paper's processing steps were these. V gene, J gene and CDR3 annotation of TCR sequences was performed with Decombinator V4. TCRs were defined as expanded if a significant change between any two time points was detected under a Poisson model with p below 0.0001. TCR abundances were normalised to the total number of TCRs sequenced per sample and were expressed as counts per million. MAIT TCRs were defined by TRAV1-2 paired with TRAJ12, TRAJ20 or TRAJ33, and iNKT TCRs by TRAV10 paired with TRAJ18. VDJdb, accessed 1 November 2021, was searched for CMV, EBV and SARS-CoV-2 annotated TCRs, excluding TCRs annotated for multiple antigens. TCRdb trimmed the raw reads at Q25, called clones with MiXCR and kept productive beta chains. Rows are combined by CDR3 protein, so each entry shows the most common genes and DNA. Here the V and J calls rest on TCRdb's processing, not on the authors' analysis. Within this sample are tens of thousands of distinct CDR3 sequences, with over 4% of them counted one time only. Together, the top ten hold 2.5% to 3% of the sample.

This was a case-control study nested in a cohort of healthcare workers in London, UK, who had nasopharyngeal swab PCR tests and blood samples taken every week. Between 23 and 31 March 2020, the week of the UK lockdown, healthcare workers were enrolled and then followed up weekly for as long as 16 weeks. Via the germline V gene, CDR1 is LGHNA and CDR2 YNFKEQ. Including cysteine and phenylalanine, the CDR3 has 20 amino acids. Only the CDR3 part of the read is kept: 60 bases, read in frame from the first base. V is pruned by 0 bases and J by 0 bases, leaving 9 bases of the junction without a gene match. General study outcomes and caveats: VDJdb matching was skewed toward anti-spike CD8 responses and likely underestimated virus-specific expansions, missing private and CD4 specificities.

This clonotype was found many times. Which antigen it targets is not known. Base quality data are lacking; no much larger clone is found one base away. The sequence was obtained from an adult who was a healthcare worker with PCR-confirmed SARS-CoV-2 infection or an uninfected control (not recorded which). The sequenced sample was whole blood. The V gene is TRBV4-2 and the J gene is TRBJ2-1; 12 nucleotides in the junction match TRBD2. In nucleotide form, the sequence is TGTGCCAGCAGCCAAGATGGAAGGACTAGCGGGGTGAGCTCCTACAATGAGCAGTTCTTC. It specifies CASSQDGRTSGVSSYNEQFF.